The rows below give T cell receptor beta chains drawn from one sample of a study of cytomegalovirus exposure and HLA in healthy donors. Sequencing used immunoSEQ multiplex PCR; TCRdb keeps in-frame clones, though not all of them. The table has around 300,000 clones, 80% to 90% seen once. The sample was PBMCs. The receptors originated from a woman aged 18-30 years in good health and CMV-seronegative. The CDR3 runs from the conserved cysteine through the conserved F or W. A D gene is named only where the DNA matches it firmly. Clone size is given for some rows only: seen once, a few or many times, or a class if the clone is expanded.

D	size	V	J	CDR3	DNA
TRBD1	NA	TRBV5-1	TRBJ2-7	CASSPEGRTGMDEQYF	TGCGCCAGCAGCCCCGAGGGACGGACAGGGATGGACGAGCAGTACTTC
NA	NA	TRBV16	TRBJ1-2	CASSQSREGYTF	TGTGCCAGCAGCCAATCACGAGAAGGCTACACCTTC
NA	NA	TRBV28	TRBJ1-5	CASSSPLRGLIKPQHF	TGTGCCAGCAGCTCCCCCTTGCGGGGGTTAATCAAGCCCCAGCATTTT
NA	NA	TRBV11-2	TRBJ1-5	CASSEQVNSNQPQHF	TGTGCCAGCAGCGAACAGGTCAATAGCAATCAGCCCCAGCATTTT
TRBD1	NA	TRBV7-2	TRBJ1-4	CASSPRQGGGEKLFF	TGTGCCAGCAGCCCTAGACAGGGCGGCGGGGAAAAACTGTTTTTT
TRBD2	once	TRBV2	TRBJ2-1	CASSERVAGGLNEQFF	TGTGCCAGCAGTGAAAGGGTAGCGGGGGGACTTAATGAGCAGTTCTTC
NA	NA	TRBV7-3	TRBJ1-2	CASSFQGGNYGYTF	TGTGCCAGCAGCTTTCAGGGTGGAAACTATGGCTACACCTTC
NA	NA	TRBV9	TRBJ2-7	CASSVADSSYEQYF	TGTGCCAGCAGCGTAGCGGACAGCTCCTACGAGCAGTACTTC
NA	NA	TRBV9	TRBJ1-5	CARTVTLDDQPQHF	TGTGCCAGAACGGTGACACTGGATGATCAGCCCCAGCATTTT
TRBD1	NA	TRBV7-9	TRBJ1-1	CASSFGTAEAFF	TGTGCCAGCAGCTTCGGGACAGCTGAAGCTTTCTTT
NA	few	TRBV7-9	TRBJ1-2	CASSENSPGYTF	TGTGCCAGCAGCGAAAACAGCCCCGGCTACACCTTC
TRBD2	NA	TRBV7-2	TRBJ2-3	CASSTLAGDTQYF	TGTGCCAGCAGTACTCTAGCGGGAGATACGCAGTATTTT
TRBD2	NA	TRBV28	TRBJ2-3	CASSERGGVDTQYF	TGTGCCAGCAGCGAACGGGGGGGCGTTGATACGCAGTATTTT
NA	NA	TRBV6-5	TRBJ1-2	CASRPRVNYGYTF	TGTGCCAGCAGGCCCAGGGTAAACTATGGCTACACCTTC
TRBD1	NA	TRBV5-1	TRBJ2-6	CASSSRAGGFSGANVLTF	TGCGCCAGCAGCTCCCGAGCAGGGGGATTCTCTGGGGCCAACGTCCTGACTTTC
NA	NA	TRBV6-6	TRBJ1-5	CASTGQTGRGPQHF	TGTGCCAGCACCGGTCAGACAGGTCGCGGGCCCCAGCATTTT
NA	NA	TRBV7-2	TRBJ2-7	CASSLRTDFYEQYF	TGTGCCAGCAGCTTACGAACTGATTTCTACGAGCAGTACTTC
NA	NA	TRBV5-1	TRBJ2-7	CASSWGATGFYEQYF	TGCGCCAGCAGCTGGGGCGCGACAGGCTTCTACGAGCAGTACTTC
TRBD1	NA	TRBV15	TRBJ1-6	CATSTLITGVDNSPLHF	TGTGCCACCAGCACCTTAATCACAGGGGTAGACAATTCACCCCTCCACTTT
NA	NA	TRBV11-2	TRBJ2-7	CASSLFGYISYEQYF	TGTGCCAGCAGCTTATTCGGTTATATCTCCTACGAGCAGTACTTC
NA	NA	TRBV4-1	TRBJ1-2	CASSLFQGYGYTF	TGCGCCAGCAGTTTATTTCAGGGCTATGGCTACACCTTC
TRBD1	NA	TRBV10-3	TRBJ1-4	CAISETGGPEKLFF	TGTGCCATCAGTGAGACAGGGGGCCCCGAAAAACTGTTTTTT
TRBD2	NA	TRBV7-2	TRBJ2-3	CASSLVSASGGTDTQYF	TGTGCCAGCAGCTTAGTGTCGGCTAGCGGGGGCACAGATACGCAGTATTTT
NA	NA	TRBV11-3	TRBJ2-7	CASSLGSGDYEQYF	TGTGCCAGCAGCTTAGGGTCAGGGGACTACGAGCAGTACTTC
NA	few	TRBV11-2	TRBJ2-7	CASSLGQEQYF	TGTGCCAGCAGCTTAGGGCAGGAGCAGTACTTC
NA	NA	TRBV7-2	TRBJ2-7	CASSSRTLPQLDEQYF	TGTGCCAGCAGCTCGCGGACCCTACCCCAACTAGACGAGCAGTACTTC
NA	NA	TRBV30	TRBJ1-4	CAWHRNEKLFF	TGTGCCTGGCACAGGAATGAAAAACTGTTTTTT